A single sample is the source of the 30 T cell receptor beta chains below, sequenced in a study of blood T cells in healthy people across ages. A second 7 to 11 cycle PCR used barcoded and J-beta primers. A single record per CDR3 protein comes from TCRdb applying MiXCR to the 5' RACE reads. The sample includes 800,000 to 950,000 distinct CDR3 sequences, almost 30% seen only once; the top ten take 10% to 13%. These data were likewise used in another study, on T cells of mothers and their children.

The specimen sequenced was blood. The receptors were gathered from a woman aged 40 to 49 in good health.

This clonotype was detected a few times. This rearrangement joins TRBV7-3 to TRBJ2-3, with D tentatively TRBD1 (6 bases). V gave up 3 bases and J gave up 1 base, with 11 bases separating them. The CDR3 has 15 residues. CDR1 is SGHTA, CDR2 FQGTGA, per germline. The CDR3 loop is CASSFNRAGTDTQYF. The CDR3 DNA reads TGTGCCAGCAGCTTCAACAGGGCGGGCACAGATACGCAGTATTTT.

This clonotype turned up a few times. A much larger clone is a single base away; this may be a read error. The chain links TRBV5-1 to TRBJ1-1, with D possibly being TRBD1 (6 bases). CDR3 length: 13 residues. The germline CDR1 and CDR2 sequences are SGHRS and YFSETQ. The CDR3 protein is CACSVGTQYEAFF. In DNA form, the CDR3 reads TGCGCCTGCAGCGTCGGGACACAATATGAAGCTTTCTTT.

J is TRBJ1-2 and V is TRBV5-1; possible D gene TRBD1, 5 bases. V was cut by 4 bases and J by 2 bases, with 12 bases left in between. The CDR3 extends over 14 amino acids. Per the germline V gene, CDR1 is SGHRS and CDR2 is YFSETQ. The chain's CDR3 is CASSVDSLNYGYTF. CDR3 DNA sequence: TGCGCCAGCAGCGTCGACAGCCTAAACTATGGCTACACCTTC.

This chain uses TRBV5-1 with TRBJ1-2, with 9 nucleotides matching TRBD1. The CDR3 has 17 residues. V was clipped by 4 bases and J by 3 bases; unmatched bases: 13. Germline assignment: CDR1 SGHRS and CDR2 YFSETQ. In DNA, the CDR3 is TGCGCCAGCAGCGTACAACCACCCGGGACAGGGTACTATGGCTACACCTTC. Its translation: CASSVQPPGTGYYGYTF.

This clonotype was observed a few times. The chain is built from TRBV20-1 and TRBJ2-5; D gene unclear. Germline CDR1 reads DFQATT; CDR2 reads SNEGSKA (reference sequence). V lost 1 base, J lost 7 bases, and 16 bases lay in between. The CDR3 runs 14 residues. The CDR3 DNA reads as TGCAGTGCTAGAGCTCGAGACCCTCGTGGGACCCAGTACTTC. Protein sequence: CSARARDPRGTQYF.

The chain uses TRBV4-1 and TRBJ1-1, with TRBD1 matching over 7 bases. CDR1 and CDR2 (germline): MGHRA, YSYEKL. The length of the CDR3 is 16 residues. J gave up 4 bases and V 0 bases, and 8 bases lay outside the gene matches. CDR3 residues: CASSQDQTGISTEAFF. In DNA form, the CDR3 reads TGCGCCAGCAGCCAAGATCAGACAGGGATATCCACTGAAGCTTTCTTT.

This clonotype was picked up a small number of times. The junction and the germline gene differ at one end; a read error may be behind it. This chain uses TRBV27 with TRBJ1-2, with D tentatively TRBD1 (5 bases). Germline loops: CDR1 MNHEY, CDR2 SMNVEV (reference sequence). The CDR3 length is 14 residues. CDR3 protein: CASRTRGGNYGYIF. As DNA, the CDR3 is TGTGCCAGCAGGACCCGGGGCGGTAACTATGGCTACATCTTC.

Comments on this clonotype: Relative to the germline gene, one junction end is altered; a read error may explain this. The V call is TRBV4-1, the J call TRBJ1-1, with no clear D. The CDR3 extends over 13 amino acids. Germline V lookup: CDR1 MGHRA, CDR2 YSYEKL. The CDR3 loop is CASSQSRNSEAFF. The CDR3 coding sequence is TGCGCCAGCAGCCAATCTCGGAACTCTGAAGCTTTCTTT.

The CDR3 DNA reads TGCGCCAGCAGCTTGGTAGCCGCAGGGGGCTCCTACGAGCAGTACTTC. This codes for CASSLVAAGGSYEQYF. This chain uses TRBV5-1 with TRBJ2-7; 7 bases fit TRBD1. Germline trimming cut 0 bases from V and 0 bases from J; bases unmatched to any gene: 6. This CDR3 region has 16 residues. Per the germline V gene, CDR1 is SGHRS and CDR2 is YFSETQ.

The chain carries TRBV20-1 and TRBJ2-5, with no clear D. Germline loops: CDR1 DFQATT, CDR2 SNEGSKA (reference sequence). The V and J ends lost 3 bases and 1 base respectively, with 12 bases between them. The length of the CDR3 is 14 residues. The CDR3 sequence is CSARVPKRQETQYF. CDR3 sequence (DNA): TGCAGTGCTAGGGTCCCTAAACGCCAAGAGACCCAGTACTTC.

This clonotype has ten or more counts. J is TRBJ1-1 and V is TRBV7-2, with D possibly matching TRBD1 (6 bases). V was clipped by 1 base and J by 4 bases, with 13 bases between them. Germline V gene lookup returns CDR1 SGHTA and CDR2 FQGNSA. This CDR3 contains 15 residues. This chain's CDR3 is CASSLVAGAGTEAFF. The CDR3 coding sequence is TGTGCCAGCAGCTTAGTTGCGGGGGCGGGCACTGAAGCTTTCTTT.

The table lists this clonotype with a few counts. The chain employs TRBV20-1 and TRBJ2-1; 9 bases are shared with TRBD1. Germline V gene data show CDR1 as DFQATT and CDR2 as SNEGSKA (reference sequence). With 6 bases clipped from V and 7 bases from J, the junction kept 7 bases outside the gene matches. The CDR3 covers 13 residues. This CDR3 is CSAPKDRGNEQFF. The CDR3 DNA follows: TGCAGTGCCCCGAAGGACAGGGGAAATGAGCAGTTCTTC.

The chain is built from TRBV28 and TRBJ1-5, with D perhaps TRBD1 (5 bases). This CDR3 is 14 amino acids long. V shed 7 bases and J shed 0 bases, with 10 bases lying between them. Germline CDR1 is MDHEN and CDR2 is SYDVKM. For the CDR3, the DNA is TGTGCCAGCAAAGACAGCCATAGCAATCAGCCCCAGCATTTT. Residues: CASKDSHSNQPQHF. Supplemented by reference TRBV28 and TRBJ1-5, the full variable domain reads DVKVTQSSRYLVKRTGEKVFLECVQDMDHENMFWYRQDPGLGLRLIYFSYDVKMKEKGDIPEGYSVSREKKERFSLILESASTNQTSMYLCASKDSHSNQPQHFGDGTRLSIL.

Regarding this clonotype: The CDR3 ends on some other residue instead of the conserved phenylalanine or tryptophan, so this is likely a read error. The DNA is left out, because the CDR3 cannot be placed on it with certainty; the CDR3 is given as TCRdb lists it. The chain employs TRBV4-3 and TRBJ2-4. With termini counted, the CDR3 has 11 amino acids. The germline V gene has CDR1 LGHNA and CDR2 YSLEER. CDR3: CASSQGGVEYC.

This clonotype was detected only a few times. The CDR3 spells CASSSVDRGLETQYF. CDR3 sequence (DNA): TGTGCCAGCAGCTCCGTTGACAGGGGATTAGAGACCCAGTACTTC. The chain uses TRBV7-9 and TRBJ2-5, with TRBD1 identical over 8 bases. CDR1 is SEHNR, CDR2 FQNEAQ, per germline (reference sequence). The CDR3 runs 15 residues. With 4 bases clipped from V and 4 bases from J, the junction kept 8 bases outside the gene matches.

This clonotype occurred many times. CDR3 residues: CSARSRDSQETQYF. The CDR3 DNA reads TGCAGTGCTAGGAGTAGGGACAGCCAAGAGACCCAGTACTTC. The chain couples TRBV20-1 to TRBJ2-5; TRBD1 aligns across 7 bases. CDR3 size: 14 residues. With 3 bases clipped from V and 1 base from J, the junction kept 5 bases outside the gene matches. Germline lookup yields CDR1 DFQATT and CDR2 SNEGSKA (reference sequence).

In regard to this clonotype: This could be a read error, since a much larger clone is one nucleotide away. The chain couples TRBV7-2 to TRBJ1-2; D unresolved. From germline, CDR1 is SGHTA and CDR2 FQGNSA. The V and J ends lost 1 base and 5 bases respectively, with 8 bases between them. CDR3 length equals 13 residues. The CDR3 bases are TGTGCCAGCAGCTTAGATCTGAGGTATGGCTACACCTTC. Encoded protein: CASSLDLRYGYTF.

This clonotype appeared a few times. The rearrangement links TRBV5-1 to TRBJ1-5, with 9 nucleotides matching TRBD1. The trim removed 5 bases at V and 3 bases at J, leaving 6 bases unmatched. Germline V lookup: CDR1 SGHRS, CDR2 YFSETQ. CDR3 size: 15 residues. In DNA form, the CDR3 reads TGCGCCAGCAGGGAATGGACAGGGGCCAATCAGCCCCAGCATTTT. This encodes CASREWTGANQPQHF.

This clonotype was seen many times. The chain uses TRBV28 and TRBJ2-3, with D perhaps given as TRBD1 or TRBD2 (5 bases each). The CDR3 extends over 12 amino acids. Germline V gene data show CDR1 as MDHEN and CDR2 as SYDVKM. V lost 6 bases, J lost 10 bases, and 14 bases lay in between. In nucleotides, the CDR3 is TGTGCCAGCAGCCCATCTGGGGGTCCGCAGTATTTT. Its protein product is CASSPSGGPQYF.

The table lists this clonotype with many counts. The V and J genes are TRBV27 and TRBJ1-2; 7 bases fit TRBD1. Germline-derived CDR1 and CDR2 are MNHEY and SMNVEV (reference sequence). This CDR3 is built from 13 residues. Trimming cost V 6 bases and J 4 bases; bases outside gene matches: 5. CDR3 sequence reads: CASRPTGSYGYTF. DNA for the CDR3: TGTGCCAGCAGACCGACAGGGAGCTATGGCTACACCTTC.

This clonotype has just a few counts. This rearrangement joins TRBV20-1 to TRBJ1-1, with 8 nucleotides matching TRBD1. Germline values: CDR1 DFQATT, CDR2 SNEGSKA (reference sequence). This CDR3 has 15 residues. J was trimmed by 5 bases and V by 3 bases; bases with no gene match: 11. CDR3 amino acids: CSASQGASEVTEAFF. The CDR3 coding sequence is TGCAGTGCTAGCCAGGGGGCCTCCGAGGTTACTGAAGCTTTCTTT.

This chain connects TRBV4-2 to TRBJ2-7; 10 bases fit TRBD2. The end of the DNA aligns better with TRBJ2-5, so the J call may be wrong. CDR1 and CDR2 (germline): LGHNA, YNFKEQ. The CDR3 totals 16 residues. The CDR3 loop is CASSLSGGGLEETQYF. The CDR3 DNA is TGTGCCAGCAGCCTCAGCGGGGGGGGACTCGAAGAGACCCAGTACTTC.

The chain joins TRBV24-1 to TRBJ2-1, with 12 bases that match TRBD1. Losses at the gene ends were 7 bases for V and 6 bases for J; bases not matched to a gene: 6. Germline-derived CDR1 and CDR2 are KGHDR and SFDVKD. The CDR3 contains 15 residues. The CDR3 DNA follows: TGTGCCACCAGCATCGGGGGACAGGGGGCCAATGAGCAGTTCTTC. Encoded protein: CATSIGGQGANEQFF.

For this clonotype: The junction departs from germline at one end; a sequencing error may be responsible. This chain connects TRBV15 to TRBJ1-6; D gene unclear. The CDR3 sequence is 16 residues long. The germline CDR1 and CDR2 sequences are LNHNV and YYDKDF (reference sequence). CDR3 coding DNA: TGTGCCACCAGCAGAGGTTCAGCCCCTATGGATTCACCCCACCACTTT. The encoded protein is CATSRGSAPMDSPHHF.

This CDR3 reads CASSLGPVREGNTIYF. DNA for the CDR3: TGTGCCAGCAGTTTAGGCCCCGTGCGAGAAGGAAACACCATATATTTT. The rearrangement uses TRBV28 and TRBJ1-3; no clear D gene. The germline CDR1 and CDR2 sequences are MDHEN and SYDVKM. The V and J ends lost 2 bases and 4 bases respectively, with 15 bases between them. The CDR3 length is 16 residues.

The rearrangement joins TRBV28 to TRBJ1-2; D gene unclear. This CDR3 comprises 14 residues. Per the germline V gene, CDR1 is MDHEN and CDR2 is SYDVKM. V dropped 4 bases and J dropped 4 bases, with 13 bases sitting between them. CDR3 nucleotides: TGTGCCAGCAGTTGGGGAACTCTGAGCTATGGCTACACCTTC. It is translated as CASSWGTLSYGYTF.

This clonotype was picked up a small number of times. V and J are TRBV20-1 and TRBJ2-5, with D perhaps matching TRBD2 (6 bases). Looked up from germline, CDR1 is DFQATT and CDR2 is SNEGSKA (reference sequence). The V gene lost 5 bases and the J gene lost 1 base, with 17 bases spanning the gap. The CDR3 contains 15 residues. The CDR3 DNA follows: TGCAGTGCTGCCCGCGGCGGGGCTTTCCAAGAGACCCAGTACTTC. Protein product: CSAARGGAFQETQYF.

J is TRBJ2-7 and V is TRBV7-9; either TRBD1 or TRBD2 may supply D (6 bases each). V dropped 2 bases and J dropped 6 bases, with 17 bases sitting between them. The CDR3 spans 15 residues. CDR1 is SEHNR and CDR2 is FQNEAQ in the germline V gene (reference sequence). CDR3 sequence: CASSLSGATPSEQYF. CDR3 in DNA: TGTGCCAGCAGCTTATCGGGGGCGACCCCTAGCGAGCAGTACTTC.

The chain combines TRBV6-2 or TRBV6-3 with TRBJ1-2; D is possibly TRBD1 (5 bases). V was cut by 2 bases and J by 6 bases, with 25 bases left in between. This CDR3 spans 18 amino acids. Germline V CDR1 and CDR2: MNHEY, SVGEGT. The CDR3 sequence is CASSYRRDGWRIRDGYTF. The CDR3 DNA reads TGTGCCAGCAGTTACCGACGGGACGGTTGGAGGATTCGGGATGGCTACACCTTC.

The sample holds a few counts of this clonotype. The CDR3 DNA sequence: TGCGCCAGCAGCTTGGACAGGGGCCGGAACTATGGCTACACCTTC. It is translated as CASSLDRGRNYGYTF. This chain connects TRBV5-1 to TRBJ1-2; 7 bases match TRBD1. This CDR3 region has 15 residues. The ends lost 0 bases at V and 2 bases at J; junction bases unmatched: 4. Germline V gene data show CDR1 as SGHRS and CDR2 as YFSETQ.